A single sample gave rise to the 29 T cell receptor beta chains below, sequenced in a study of blood T cell repertoires in COVID-19. Measured with immunoSEQ multiplex PCR; TCRdb has only the in-frame clones, and not every one. In the table there are 430,000 or so clones, roughly 90% of which are singletons. Sequenced: peripheral blood. These receptors all stem from a young man with COVID-19, enrolled during active disease.

This rearrangement joins TRBV7-9 to TRBJ2-1; no firm D call. The CDR3 consists of 11 residues. The V gene lost 5 bases and the J gene lost 13 bases, with 12 bases spanning the gap. Germline CDR1 SEHNR, CDR2 FQNEAQ (reference sequence). CDR3 region: CASSATAGQFF. CDR3 sequence (DNA): TGTGCCAGCAGCGCCACCGCTGGCCAGTTCTTC.

This clone appeared a few times. The chain employs TRBV11-2 and TRBJ1-4; 11 nucleotides align to TRBD1. V was clipped by 1 base and J by 1 base; unmatched bases: 8. The CDR3 runs 19 residues. The germline gives CDR1 SGHAT, CDR2 FQNNGV. CDR3 sequence: CASSLGFGTGGGTNEKLFF. DNA for the CDR3: TGTGCCAGCAGCTTAGGGTTTGGGACAGGGGGGGGAACTAATGAAAAACTGTTTTTT.

V and J are TRBV5-4 and TRBJ2-3; 7 bases fit TRBD2. Trimming removed 0 bases from V and 4 bases from J; junction bases left unmatched: 5. CDR1 is SGHNT, CDR2 YYREEE, per germline (reference sequence). The length of the CDR3 is 15 residues. CDR3 loop: CASSLAGRESDTQYF. DNA for the CDR3: TGTGCCAGCAGCTTGGCCGGGCGGGAGTCAGATACGCAGTATTTT.

The chain carries TRBV19 and TRBJ2-1; the match to TRBD2 covers 9 bases. This CDR3 spans 15 amino acids. Per germline, CDR1 LNHDA and CDR2 SQIVND (reference sequence). V lost 5 bases and J lost 7; bases outside the gene matches: 9. This chain's CDR3 is CASSGAAGGWNEQFF. As DNA, the CDR3 is TGTGCCAGTAGTGGGGCGGCGGGAGGGTGGAATGAGCAGTTCTTC.

The chain joins TRBV9 to TRBJ2-5; 9 bases are a match to TRBD2. V was clipped by 0 bases and J by 3 bases; unmatched bases: 0. The CDR3 is 14 residues long. Per the germline V gene, CDR1 is SGDLS and CDR2 is YYNGEE. CDR3 sequence reads: CASSVGLAEETQYF. The CDR3, as DNA: TGTGCCAGCAGCGTAGGACTAGCGGAAGAGACCCAGTACTTC.

The V call is TRBV7-9, the J call TRBJ1-1, with D perhaps TRBD1 (6 bases). The V end lost 2 bases, the J end lost 4 bases, and 14 bases lay between the germline ends. The CDR3 has 15 residues. Germline CDR1 and CDR2: SEHNR and FQNEAQ (reference sequence). Here the CDR3 reads CASSLWDKGATEAFF. CDR3 nucleotide sequence: TGTGCCAGCAGCTTATGGGACAAAGGGGCCACTGAAGCTTTCTTT.

The gene calls are TRBV7-9 and TRBJ1-6; D is possibly TRBD1 (5 bases). Germline V gives CDR1 SEHNR, CDR2 FQNEAQ (reference sequence). This CDR3 has 16 amino acids. Trimming took 5 bases from V and 5 from J, leaving 16 bases between them. CDR3 in DNA: TGTGCCAGCAGCCCGCGGGGCAGGGCTCATAATTCACCCCTCCACTTT. Translation gives CASSPRGRAHNSPLHF.

The V gene is TRBV5-1, the J gene TRBJ2-1, with 10 bases fitting TRBD2. V was clipped by 0 bases and J by 6 bases; unmatched bases: 0. This CDR3 has 14 amino acids. In germline, CDR1 is SGHRS, CDR2 YFSETQ. In nucleotides, the CDR3 is TGCGCCAGCAGCTTGGAGCGGGGGGGCAATGAGCAGTTCTTC. Encoded protein: CASSLERGGNEQFF.

With regard to this clone: This specimen includes other DNA sequences encoding the same CDR3. The chain links TRBV3-1 (or the pseudogene TRBV3-2) to TRBJ2-7; 9 bases agree with TRBD2. Looked up from germline, CDR1 is LGHDT and CDR2 is YNNKEL (reference sequence). This CDR3 is built from 14 residues. The ends lost 4 bases at V and 7 bases at J; junction bases unmatched: 8. The CDR3 nucleotides read TGTGCCAGCAGCCTGTTAGCGGGAGTGGGTGAGCAGTACTTC. This sequence encodes CASSLLAGVGEQYF.

Only one count was recorded for this clone. This chain connects TRBV11-2 to TRBJ2-1, with a possible D match to TRBD2 (5 bases). V was pared by 4 bases and J by 9 bases, with 13 bases between. Germline V gives CDR1 SGHAT, CDR2 FQNNGV. CDR3 length: 13 residues. The CDR3 region is CASSSVEVREQFF. The DNA for the CDR3 is TGTGCCAGCAGCTCGGTGGAGGTTCGTGAGCAGTTCTTC.

The rearrangement joins TRBV27 to TRBJ2-1; the D gene is possibly TRBD1 (6 bases). V lost 6 bases to trimming and J lost 6 bases, with 12 bases between them. The germline V gene has CDR1 MNHEY and CDR2 SMNVEV (reference sequence). CDR3 length: 13 amino acids. The CDR3 nucleotides are TGTGCCAGCAGGGGGGCGAAGGTCAATGAGCAGTTCTTC. Its translation: CASRGAKVNEQFF.

The rearrangement joins TRBV7-9 to TRBJ2-2, with 7 bases fitting TRBD2. The CDR3 runs to 14 residues. Germline CDR1 reads SEHNR; CDR2 reads FQNEAQ (reference sequence). The V gene end was trimmed by 5 bases and the J gene end by 4 bases; junction bases not matched to a gene: 4. The CDR3 nucleotides read TGTGCCAGCAGCCGGAGCGGGGTCACCGGGGAGCTGTTTTTT. This sequence encodes CASSRSGVTGELFF. The complete variable domain, with remaining parts taken from reference TRBV7-9 and TRBJ2-2, reads DTGVSQNPRHKITKRGQNVTFRCDPISEHNRLYWYRQTLGQGPEFLTYFQNEAQLEKSRLLSDRFSAERPKGSFSTLEIQRTEQGDSAMYLCASSRSGVTGELFFGEGSRLTVL.

The CDR3 reads CAISDGDSLYGYTF. The CDR3 DNA reads as TGTGCCATCAGTGATGGGGACTCCCTCTATGGCTACACCTTC. V is TRBV10-3 and J is TRBJ1-2; possible D gene TRBD1, 5 bases. This CDR3 region has 14 residues. Germline CDR1 reads ENHRY; CDR2 reads SYGVKD. Trimming cost V 3 bases and J 4 bases, with 12 bases left between them.

The chain has TRBV19 and TRBJ2-7; 8 bases align to TRBD1. The V gene's germline CDR1 is LNHDA and CDR2 SQIVND (reference sequence). CDR3 length equals 14 residues. Germline trimming cut 10 bases from V and 3 bases from J; bases unmatched to any gene: 11. The chain's CDR3 is CATKRQGSRYEQYF. The CDR3 bases are TGTGCCACCAAAAGACAGGGGAGTCGCTACGAGCAGTACTTC. Full variable domain (remainder filled in from reference TRBV19 and TRBJ2-7): DGGITQSPKYLFRKEGQNVTLSCEQNLNHDAMYWYRQDPGQGLRLIYYSQIVNDFQKGDIAEGYSVSREKKESFPLTVTSAQKNPTAFYLCATKRQGSRYEQYFGPGTRLTVT.

The rearrangement uses TRBV15 and TRBJ1-6; maybe TRBD1 (6 bases). Trimming took off 0 bases at V and 5 bases at J, with 8 bases between the two ends. CDR3 length: 15 amino acids. Per the germline V gene, CDR1 is LNHNV and CDR2 is YYDKDF (reference sequence). The chain's CDR3 is CATSRDPGDNSPLHF. As DNA, the CDR3 is TGTGCCACCAGCAGAGATCCAGGGGATAATTCACCCCTCCACTTT.

CDR3 residues: CASSLARGGRETQYF. The CDR3 bases are TGTGCCAGCAGCTTAGCGCGGGGGGGCCGCGAGACCCAGTACTTC. J is TRBJ2-5 and V is TRBV7-9, with TRBD2 matching 9 bases. The junction had 4 bases not matched to a gene; V was cut back by 0 bases and J by 5 bases. Germline V gene data show CDR1 as SEHNR and CDR2 as FQNEAQ (reference sequence). This CDR3 comprises 15 residues. Filled out from reference TRBV7-9 and TRBJ2-5, the complete variable domain reads DTGVSQNPRHKITKRGQNVTFRCDPISEHNRLYWYRQTLGQGPEFLTYFQNEAQLEKSRLLSDRFSAERPKGSFSTLEIQRTEQGDSAMYLCASSLARGGRETQYFGPGTRLLVL.

V is TRBV4-1 and J is TRBJ1-6, with 11 bases that match TRBD1. The CDR3 has 17 amino acids. The V gene end was trimmed by 0 bases and the J gene end by 7 bases; junction bases not matched to a gene: 5. Germline values: CDR1 MGHRA, CDR2 YSYEKL. The CDR3, as DNA: TGCGCCAGCAGCCAAGAAAGTGGGACAGGGGGAAATTCACCCCTCCACTTT. Protein product: CASSQESGTGGNSPLHF.

The CDR3 nucleotides are TGCGCCAGCAGCAAGACACCGTCTAGCACAGATACGCAGTATTTT. Protein: CASSKTPSSTDTQYF. The V call is TRBV5-1, the J call TRBJ2-3; D not certain. The V and J ends lost 4 bases and 0 bases respectively, with 12 bases between them. The CDR3 totals 15 residues. Per germline, CDR1 SGHRS and CDR2 YFSETQ.

The chain is built from TRBV6-5 and TRBJ2-5, with D tentatively TRBD1 (6 bases). V gave up 4 bases and J gave up 5 bases, with 14 bases separating them. The CDR3 sequence is 14 residues long. Germline V gene sequence: CDR1 MNHEY, CDR2 SVGAGI. The CDR3 is CASSFYRVRETQYF. The DNA of the CDR3 is TGTGCCAGCAGTTTTTACAGGGTGAGGGAGACCCAGTACTTC.

V usage is TRBV30 and J usage is TRBJ2-6; 7 bases agree with TRBD1. Trimming at V came to 1 base and at J to 1 base, leaving 7 bases not matched to a gene. The CDR3 runs 17 residues. Germline V gene lookup returns CDR1 GTSNPN and CDR2 SVGIG (reference sequence). CDR3 nucleotide sequence: TGTGCCTGGAGTGGCAGGGGGTGGTTGTCTGGGGCCAACGTCCTGACTTTC. Amino acid sequence: CAWSGRGWLSGANVLTF.

The chain uses TRBV5-4 and TRBJ1-1, with D possibly being TRBD1 (5 bases). Germline loops: CDR1 SGHNT, CDR2 YYREEE (reference sequence). V lost 4 bases, J lost 8 bases, and 18 bases lay in between. The CDR3 covers 14 residues. The CDR3 coding sequence is TGTGCCAGCAGCCCCTACCGGGACTATTTAGAAGCTTTCTTT. Protein product: CASSPYRDYLEAFF.

To note about this clone: Other DNA sequences in this specimen translate into the identical CDR3. The genes are TRBV27 and TRBJ1-5, with TRBD1 identical over 7 bases. The ends lost 5 bases at V and 4 bases at J; junction bases unmatched: 5. The germline V gene has CDR1 MNHEY and CDR2 SMNVEV (reference sequence). The CDR3 is made up of 14 amino acids. The CDR3 protein is CASSPRQGNQPQHF. CDR3 DNA sequence: TGTGCCAGCAGTCCCCGACAGGGTAATCAGCCCCAGCATTTT.

This chain links TRBV6-1 with TRBJ1-2; no reliable D call. Trimming pared 2 bases from V and 4 bases from J, leaving 14 bases between. Germline V gene sequence: CDR1 MNHNS, CDR2 SASEGT. This CDR3 comprises 15 residues. CDR3 region: CASSELIQRGYGYTF. CDR3 sequence (DNA): TGTGCCAGCAGTGAACTTATTCAAAGAGGCTATGGCTACACCTTC.

The chain couples TRBV7-2 to TRBJ2-5; 11 positions agree with TRBD2. The CDR3 has 16 amino acids. The trim removed 5 bases at V and 4 bases at J, leaving 9 bases unmatched. CDR1 SGHTA and CDR2 FQGNSA come from the germline V gene. CDR3 sequence reads: CASSPLRLAGSETQYF. The CDR3 DNA reads as TGTGCCAGCAGCCCGCTAAGACTAGCGGGATCAGAGACCCAGTACTTC.

The chain combines TRBV5-1 with TRBJ2-5; 8 nucleotides match TRBD1. Germline-derived CDR1 and CDR2 are SGHRS and YFSETQ. J gave up 2 bases and V 4 bases, and 4 bases lay outside the gene matches. This CDR3 is 14 amino acids long. The DNA for the CDR3 is TGCGCCAGCAGCACGGGACAGGTACAAGAGACCCAGTACTTC. Its protein is CASSTGQVQETQYF.

CDR3 region: CASSLQGTGSSTDTQYF. CDR3 sequence (DNA): TGTGCCAGCAGCCTGCAGGGGACAGGATCTAGCACAGATACGCAGTATTTT. The rearrangement joins TRBV7-8 to TRBJ2-3, with TRBD1 matching 8 bases. V lost 5 bases to trimming and J lost 0 bases; unmatched junction nucleotides: 10. The germline V gene encodes CDR1 SGHVS and CDR2 FQNEAQ. The CDR3 consists of 17 residues.

CDR3: CASSPTDYEQYF. CDR3 coding DNA: TGTGCCAGCAGCCCGACAGACTACGAGCAGTACTTC. The V and J genes are TRBV7-9 and TRBJ2-7, with D perhaps TRBD1 (5 bases). Trimming removed 5 bases from V and 3 bases from J, with 8 bases in between. The CDR3 is 12 residues long. Germline V lookup: CDR1 SEHNR, CDR2 FQNEAQ (reference sequence). The full variable domain, rest sourced from reference TRBV7-9 and TRBJ2-7, is DTGVSQNPRHKITKRGQNVTFRCDPISEHNRLYWYRQTLGQGPEFLTYFQNEAQLEKSRLLSDRFSAERPKGSFSTLEIQRTEQGDSAMYLCASSPTDYEQYFGPGTRLTVT.

The V call is TRBV3-1 (or the pseudogene TRBV3-2), the J call TRBJ2-5; TRBD2 matches 12 bases. Germline assignment: CDR1 LGHDT and CDR2 YNNKEL (reference sequence). V lost 5 bases, J lost 2 bases, and 6 bases stayed unmatched. The CDR3 totals 16 residues. This CDR3 is CASSYRLAGVQETQYF. The CDR3, as DNA: TGTGCCAGCAGCTATCGACTAGCGGGGGTGCAAGAGACCCAGTACTTC.

The sample holds a few counts of this clone. The J gene is TRBJ2-7, the V gene TRBV5-4, with a tentative D call TRBD2 (6 bases). Germline CDR1 reads SGHNT; CDR2 reads YYREEE (reference sequence). This CDR3 contains 14 residues. Trimming stripped 1 base from V and 5 bases from J, with 13 bases between. In DNA form, the CDR3 reads TGTGCCAGCAGCTTGAGACTAGATTCCGACGAGCAGTACTTC. Residues: CASSLRLDSDEQYF.